This T cell receptor (beta chain) was profiled in a study of cytomegalovirus exposure and HLA in healthy donors. Each donor was nominally healthy when sampled (though unrecorded immune exposures were likely). The germline CDR1 and CDR2 sequences are SGHRS and YFSETQ. The CDR3 totals 14 residues. V shed 0 bases, J shed 9 bases, and the junction held 3 bases outside the gene matches. Primers included in the PCR were 60 Vbeta and 13 Jbeta primers. TCRdb's copy holds only in-frame clones and misses some; the assay was immunoSEQ multiplex PCR. The sample includes more than 90,000 clones, 70% to 85% of them seen just once.

The sequence was collected from a man aged 45-65 years in good health and CMV-seronegative. The sequencing input was PBMCs. This chain connects TRBV5-1 to TRBJ1-6, with TRBD1 matching over 7 bases. CDR3 sequence (DNA): TGCGCCAGCAGCTTGGGACAGGGAGGTTCACCCCTCCACTTT. It translates to CASSLGQGGSPLHF.